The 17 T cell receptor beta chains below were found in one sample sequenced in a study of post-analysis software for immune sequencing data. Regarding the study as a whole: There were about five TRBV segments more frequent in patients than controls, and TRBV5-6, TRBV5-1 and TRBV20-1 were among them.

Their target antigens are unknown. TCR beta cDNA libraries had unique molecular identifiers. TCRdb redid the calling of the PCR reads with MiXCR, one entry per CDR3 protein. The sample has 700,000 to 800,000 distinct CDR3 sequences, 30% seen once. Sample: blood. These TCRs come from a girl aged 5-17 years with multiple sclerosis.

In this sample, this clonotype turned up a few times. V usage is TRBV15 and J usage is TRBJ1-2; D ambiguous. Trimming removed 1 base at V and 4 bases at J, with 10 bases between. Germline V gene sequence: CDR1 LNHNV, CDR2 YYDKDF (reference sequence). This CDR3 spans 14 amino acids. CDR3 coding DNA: TGTGCCACCAGCAGAGCCAGGACTGGCTATGGCTACACCTTC. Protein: CATSRARTGYGYTF.

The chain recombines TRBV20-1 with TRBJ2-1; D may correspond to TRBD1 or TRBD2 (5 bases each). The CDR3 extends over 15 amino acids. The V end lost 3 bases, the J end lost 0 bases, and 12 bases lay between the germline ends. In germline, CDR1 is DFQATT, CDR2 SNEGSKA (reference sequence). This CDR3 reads CSASELRGSYNEQFF. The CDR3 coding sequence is TGCAGTGCTAGTGAGTTGAGGGGCTCCTACAATGAGCAGTTCTTC.

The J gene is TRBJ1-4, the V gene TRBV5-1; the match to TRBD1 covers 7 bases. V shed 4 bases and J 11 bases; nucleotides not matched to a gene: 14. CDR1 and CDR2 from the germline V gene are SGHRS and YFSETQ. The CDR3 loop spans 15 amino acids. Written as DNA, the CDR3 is TGCGCCAGCAGCACCGGGGACAGAAGCCCGTCGAAACTGTTTTTT. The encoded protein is CASSTGDRSPSKLFF.

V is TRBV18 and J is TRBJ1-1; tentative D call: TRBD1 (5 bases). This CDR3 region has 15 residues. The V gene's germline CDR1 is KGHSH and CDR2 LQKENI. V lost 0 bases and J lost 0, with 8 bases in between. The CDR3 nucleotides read TGTGCCAGCTCACCACCGGGACGGGTGAACACTGAAGCTTTCTTT. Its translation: CASSPPGRVNTEAFF.

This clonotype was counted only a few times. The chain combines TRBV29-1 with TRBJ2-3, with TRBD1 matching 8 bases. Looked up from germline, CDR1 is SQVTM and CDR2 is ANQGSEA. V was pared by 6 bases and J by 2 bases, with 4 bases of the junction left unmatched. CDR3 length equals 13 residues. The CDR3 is CSVGQGTTDTQYF. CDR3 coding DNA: TGCAGCGTCGGACAGGGAACCACAGATACGCAGTATTTT.

The CDR3 DNA reads TGCAGTGCTAGAGGGCGGGAGGCCCTCTCCTACAATGAGCAGTTCTTC. It codes for CSARGREALSYNEQFF. V is TRBV20-1 and J is TRBJ2-1, with 8 bases matching TRBD2. CDR1 is DFQATT, CDR2 SNEGSKA, per germline (reference sequence). Trimming cost V 1 base and J 0 bases; bases outside gene matches: 5. This CDR3 has 16 residues.

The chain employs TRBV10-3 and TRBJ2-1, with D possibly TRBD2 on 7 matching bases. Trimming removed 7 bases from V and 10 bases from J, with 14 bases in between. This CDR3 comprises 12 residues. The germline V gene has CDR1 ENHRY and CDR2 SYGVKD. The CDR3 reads CAIKRDNREQFF. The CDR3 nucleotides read TGTGCCATCAAGCGGGACAATAGAGAGCAGTTCTTC.

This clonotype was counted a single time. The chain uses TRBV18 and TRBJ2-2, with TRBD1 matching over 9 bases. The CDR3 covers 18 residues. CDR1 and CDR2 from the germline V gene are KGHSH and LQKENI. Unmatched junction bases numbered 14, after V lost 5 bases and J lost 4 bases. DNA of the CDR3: TGTGCCAGCTCAATATACACAAGCGGGACAGGGCTCACCGGGGAGCTGTTTTTT. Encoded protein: CASSIYTSGTGLTGELFF. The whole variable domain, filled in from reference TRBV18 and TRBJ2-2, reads NAGVMQNPRHLVRRRGQEARLRCSPMKGHSHVYWYRQLPEEGLKFMVYLQKENIIDESGMPKERFSAEFPKEGPSILRIQQVVRGDSAAYFCASSIYTSGTGLTGELFFGEGSRLTVL.

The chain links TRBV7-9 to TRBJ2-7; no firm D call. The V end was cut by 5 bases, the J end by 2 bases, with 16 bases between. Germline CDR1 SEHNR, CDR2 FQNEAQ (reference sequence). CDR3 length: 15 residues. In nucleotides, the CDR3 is TGTGCCAGCAGCGTTTACGTAGACGCAGCCTACGAGCAGTACTTC. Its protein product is CASSVYVDAAYEQYF.

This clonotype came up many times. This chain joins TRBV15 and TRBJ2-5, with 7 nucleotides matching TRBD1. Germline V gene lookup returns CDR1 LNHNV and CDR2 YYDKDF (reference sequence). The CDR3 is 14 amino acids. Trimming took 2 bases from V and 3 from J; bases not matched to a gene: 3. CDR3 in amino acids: CATSRPGQKETQYF. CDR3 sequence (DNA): TGTGCCACCAGCAGACCGGGACAGAAAGAGACCCAGTACTTC.

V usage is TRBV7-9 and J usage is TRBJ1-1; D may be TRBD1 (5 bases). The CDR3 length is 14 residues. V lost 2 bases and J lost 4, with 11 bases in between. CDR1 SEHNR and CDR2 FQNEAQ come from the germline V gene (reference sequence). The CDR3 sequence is CASSLNSGTTEAFF. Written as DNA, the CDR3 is TGTGCCAGCAGCTTAAACTCCGGGACCACTGAAGCTTTCTTT.

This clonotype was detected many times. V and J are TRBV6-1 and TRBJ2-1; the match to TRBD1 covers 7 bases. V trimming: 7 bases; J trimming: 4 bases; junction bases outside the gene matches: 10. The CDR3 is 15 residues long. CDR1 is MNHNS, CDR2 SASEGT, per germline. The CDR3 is CASNQQGTPYNEQFF. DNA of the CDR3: TGTGCCAGCAACCAACAGGGGACCCCATACAATGAGCAGTTCTTC.

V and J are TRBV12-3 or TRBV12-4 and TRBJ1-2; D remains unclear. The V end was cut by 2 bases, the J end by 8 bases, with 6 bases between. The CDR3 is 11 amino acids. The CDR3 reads CASSLFRGYTF. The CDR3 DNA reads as TGTGCCAGCAGTTTATTTCGGGGCTACACCTTC.

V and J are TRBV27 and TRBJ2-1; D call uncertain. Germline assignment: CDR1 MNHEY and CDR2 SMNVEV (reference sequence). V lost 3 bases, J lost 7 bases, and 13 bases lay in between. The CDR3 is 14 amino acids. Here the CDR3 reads CASSFFILGNEQFF. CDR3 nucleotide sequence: TGTGCCAGCAGTTTCTTCATCTTGGGGAATGAGCAGTTCTTC.

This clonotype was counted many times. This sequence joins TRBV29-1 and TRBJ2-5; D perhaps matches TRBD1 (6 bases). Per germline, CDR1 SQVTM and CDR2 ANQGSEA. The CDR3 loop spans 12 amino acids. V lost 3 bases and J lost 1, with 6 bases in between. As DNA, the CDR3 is TGCAGCGTTGAGACAGGCCAAGAGACCCAGTACTTC. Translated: CSVETGQETQYF. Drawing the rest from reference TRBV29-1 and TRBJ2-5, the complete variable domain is SAVISQKPSRDICQRGTSLTIQCQVDSQVTMMFWYRQQPGQSLTLIATANQGSEATYESGFVIDKFPISRPNLTFSTLTVSNMSPEDSSIYLCSVETGQETQYFGPGTRLLVL.

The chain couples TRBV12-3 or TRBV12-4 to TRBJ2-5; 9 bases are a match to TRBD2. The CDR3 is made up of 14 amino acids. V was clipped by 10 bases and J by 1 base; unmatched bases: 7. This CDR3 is CATSKTSGQETQYF. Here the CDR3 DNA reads TGTGCCACGAGTAAGACTAGCGGCCAAGAGACCCAGTACTTC.

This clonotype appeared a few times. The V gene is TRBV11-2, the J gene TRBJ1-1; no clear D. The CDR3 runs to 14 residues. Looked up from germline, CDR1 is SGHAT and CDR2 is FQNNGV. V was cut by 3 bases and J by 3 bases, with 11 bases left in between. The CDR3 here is CASSLIREHTEAFF. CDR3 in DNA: TGTGCCAGCAGCTTGATTAGGGAGCACACTGAAGCTTTCTTT.